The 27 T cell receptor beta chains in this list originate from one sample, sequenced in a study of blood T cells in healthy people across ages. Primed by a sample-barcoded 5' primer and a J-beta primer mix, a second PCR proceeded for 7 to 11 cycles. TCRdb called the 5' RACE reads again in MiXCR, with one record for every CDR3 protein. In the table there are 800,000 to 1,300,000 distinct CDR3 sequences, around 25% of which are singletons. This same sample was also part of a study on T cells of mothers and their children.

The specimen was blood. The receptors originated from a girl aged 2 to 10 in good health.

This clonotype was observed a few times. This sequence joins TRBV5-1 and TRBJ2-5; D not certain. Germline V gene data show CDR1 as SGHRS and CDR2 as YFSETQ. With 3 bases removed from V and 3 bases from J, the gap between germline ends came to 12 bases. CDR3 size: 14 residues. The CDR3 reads CASSSRLGKETQYF. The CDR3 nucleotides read TGCGCCAGCAGCTCTAGACTGGGGAAAGAGACCCAGTACTTC.

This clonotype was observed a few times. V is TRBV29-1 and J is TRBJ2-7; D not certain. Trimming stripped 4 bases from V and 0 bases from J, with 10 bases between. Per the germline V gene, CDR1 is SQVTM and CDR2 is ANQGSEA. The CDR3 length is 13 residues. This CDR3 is CSVGIASSYEQYF. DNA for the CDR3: TGCAGCGTTGGAATTGCTAGCTCCTACGAGCAGTACTTC.

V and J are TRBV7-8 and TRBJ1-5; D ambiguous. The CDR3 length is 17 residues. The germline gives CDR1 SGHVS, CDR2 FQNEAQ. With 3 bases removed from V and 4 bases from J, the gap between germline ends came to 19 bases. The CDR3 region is CASSFNLQPLGNQPQHF. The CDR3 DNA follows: TGTGCCAGCAGCTTTAACCTTCAGCCTCTGGGTAATCAGCCCCAGCATTTT.

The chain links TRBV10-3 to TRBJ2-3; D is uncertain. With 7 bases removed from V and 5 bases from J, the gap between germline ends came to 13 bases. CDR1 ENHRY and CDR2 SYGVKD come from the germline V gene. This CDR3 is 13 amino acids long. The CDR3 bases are TGTGCCATCACGTTCCGGTTGCAAGATACGCAGTATTTT. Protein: CAITFRLQDTQYF.

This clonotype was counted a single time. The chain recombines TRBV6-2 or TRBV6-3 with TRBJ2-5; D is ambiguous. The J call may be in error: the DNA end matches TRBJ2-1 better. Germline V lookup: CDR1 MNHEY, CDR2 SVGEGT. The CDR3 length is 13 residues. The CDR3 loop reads CASSYLSSNEQFF. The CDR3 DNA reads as TGTGCCAGCAGTTACCTTAGTAGCAATGAGCAGTTCTTC.

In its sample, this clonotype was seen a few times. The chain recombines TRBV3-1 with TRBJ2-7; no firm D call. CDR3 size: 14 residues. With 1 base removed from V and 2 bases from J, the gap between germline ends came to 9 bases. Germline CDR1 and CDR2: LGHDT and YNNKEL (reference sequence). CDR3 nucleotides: TGTGCCAGCAGCCAAGGGCACAAAGCCTACGAGCAGTACTTC. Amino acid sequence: CASSQGHKAYEQYF.

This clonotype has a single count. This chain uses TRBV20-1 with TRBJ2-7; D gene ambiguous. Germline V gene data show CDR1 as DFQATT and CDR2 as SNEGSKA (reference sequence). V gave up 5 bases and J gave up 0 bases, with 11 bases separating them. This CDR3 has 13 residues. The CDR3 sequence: CSALTKNSYEQYF. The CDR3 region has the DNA TGCAGTGCTCTGACGAAGAACTCCTACGAGCAGTACTTC.

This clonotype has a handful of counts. The CDR3 region has the DNA TGTGCCAGCAGCCCGAAGGGAAGCGGGGGGAATACAGATACGCAGTATTTT. This codes for CASSPKGSGGNTDTQYF. V usage is TRBV7-3 and J usage is TRBJ2-3; 9 nucleotides agree with TRBD2. Per the germline V gene, CDR1 is SGHTA and CDR2 is FQGTGA. With V trimmed by 5 bases and J by 3 bases, 12 bases remained unmatched. The CDR3 extends over 17 amino acids.

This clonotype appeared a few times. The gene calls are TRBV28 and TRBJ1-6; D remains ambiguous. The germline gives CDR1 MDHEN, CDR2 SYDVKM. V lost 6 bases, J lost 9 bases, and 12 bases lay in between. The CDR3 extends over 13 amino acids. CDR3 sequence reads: CASSPGSVSPLHF. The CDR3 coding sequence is TGTGCCAGCAGCCCCGGAAGTGTTTCACCCCTCCACTTT.

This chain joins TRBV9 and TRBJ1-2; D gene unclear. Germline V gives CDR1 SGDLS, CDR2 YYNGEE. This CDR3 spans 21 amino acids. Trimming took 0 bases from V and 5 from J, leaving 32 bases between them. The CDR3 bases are TGTGCCAGCAGCGTAGACCCTTCACTCCCAGATTACCCCACATCAGGATATGGCTACACCTTC. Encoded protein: CASSVDPSLPDYPTSGYGYTF.

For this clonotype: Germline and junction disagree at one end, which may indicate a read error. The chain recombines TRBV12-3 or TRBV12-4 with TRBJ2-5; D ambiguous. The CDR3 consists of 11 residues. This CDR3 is CAGSSKETQYF. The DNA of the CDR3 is TGTGCCGGCAGTTCAAAGGAGACCCAGTACTTC.

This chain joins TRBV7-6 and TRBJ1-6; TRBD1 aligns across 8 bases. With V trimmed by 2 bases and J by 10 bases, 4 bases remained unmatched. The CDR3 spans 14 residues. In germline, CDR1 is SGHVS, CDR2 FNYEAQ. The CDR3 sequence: CASSLQGAESPLHF. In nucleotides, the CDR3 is TGTGCCAGCAGCTTACAGGGGGCAGAATCACCCCTCCACTTT. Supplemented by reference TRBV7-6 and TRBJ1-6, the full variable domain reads GAGVSQSPRYKVTKRGQDVALRCDPISGHVSLYWYRQALGQGPEFLTYFNYEAQQDKSGLPNDRFSAERPEGSISTLTIQRTEQRDSAMYRCASSLQGAESPLHFGNGTRLTVT.

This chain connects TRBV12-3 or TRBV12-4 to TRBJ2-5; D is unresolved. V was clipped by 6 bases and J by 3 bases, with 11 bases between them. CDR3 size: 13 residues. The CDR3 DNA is TGTGCCAGCAGGCCCCTGAAGGAAGAGACCCAGTACTTC. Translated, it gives CASRPLKEETQYF.

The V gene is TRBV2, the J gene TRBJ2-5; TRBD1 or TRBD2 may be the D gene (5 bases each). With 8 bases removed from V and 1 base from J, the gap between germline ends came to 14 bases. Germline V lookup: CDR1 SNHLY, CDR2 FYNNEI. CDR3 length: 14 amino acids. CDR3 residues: CASLRGVRQETQYF. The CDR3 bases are TGTGCCAGCCTTCGAGGGGTGCGCCAAGAGACCCAGTACTTC.

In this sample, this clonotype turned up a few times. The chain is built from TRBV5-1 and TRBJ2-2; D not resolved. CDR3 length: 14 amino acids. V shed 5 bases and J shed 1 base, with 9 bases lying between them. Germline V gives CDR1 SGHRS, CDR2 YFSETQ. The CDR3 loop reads CASSNDLNTGELFF. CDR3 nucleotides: TGCGCCAGCAGTAACGACTTGAACACCGGGGAGCTGTTTTTT.

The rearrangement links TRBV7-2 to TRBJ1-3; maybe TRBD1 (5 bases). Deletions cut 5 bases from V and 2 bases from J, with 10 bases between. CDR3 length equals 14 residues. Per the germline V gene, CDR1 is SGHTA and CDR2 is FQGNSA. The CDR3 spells CASSLRDAGNTIYF. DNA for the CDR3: TGTGCCAGCAGCCTCAGGGATGCTGGAAACACCATATATTTT.

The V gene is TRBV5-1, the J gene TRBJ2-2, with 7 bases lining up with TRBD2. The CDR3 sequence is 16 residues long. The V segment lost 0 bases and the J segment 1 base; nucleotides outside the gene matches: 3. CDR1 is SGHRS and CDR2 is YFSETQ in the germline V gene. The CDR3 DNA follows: TGCGCCAGCAGCTTGGCCGAGCGGGGGAACACCGGGGAGCTGTTTTTT. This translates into CASSLAERGNTGELFF.

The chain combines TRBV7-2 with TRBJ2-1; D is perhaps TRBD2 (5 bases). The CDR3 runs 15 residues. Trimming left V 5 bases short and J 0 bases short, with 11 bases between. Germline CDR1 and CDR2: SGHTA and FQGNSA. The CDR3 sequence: CASSQRAASYNEQFF. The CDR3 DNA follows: TGTGCCAGCAGCCAAAGAGCGGCCTCCTACAATGAGCAGTTCTTC.

This CDR3 reads CASSWSGQAGYNEQFF. The CDR3 DNA reads TGCGCCAGCAGCTGGAGTGGACAGGCCGGTTACAATGAGCAGTTCTTC. The chain is built from TRBV5-1 and TRBJ2-1; 7 bases fit TRBD1. This CDR3 comprises 16 residues. CDR1 is SGHRS, CDR2 YFSETQ, per germline. Trimming at V came to 3 bases and at J to 4 bases, leaving 10 bases not matched to a gene. Supplemented by reference TRBV5-1 and TRBJ2-1, the full variable domain reads KAGVTQTPRYLIKTRGQQVTLSCSPISGHRSVSWYQQTPGQGLQFLFEYFSETQRNKGNFPGRFSGRQFSNSRSEMNVSTLELGDSALYLCASSWSGQAGYNEQFFGPGTRLTVL.

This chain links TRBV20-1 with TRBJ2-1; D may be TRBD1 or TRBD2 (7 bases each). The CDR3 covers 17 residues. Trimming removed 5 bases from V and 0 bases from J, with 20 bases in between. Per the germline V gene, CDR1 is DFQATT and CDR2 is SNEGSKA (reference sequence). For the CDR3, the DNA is TGCAGTGCTTTCCGCAGGGGGGAGGGAAGCTCCTACAATGAGCAGTTCTTC. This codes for CSAFRRGEGSSYNEQFF.

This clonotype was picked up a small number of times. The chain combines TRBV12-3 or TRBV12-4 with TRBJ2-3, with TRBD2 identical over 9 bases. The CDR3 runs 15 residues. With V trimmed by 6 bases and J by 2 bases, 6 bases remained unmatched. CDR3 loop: CASRKLAGYTDTQYF. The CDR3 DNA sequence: TGTGCCAGCAGGAAACTAGCGGGTTACACAGATACGCAGTATTTT.

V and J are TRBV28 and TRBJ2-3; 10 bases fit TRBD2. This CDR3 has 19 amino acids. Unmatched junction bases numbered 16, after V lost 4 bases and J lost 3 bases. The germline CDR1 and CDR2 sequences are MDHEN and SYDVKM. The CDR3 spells CASSSLAPPASGRTDTQYF. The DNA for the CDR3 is TGTGCCAGCAGTTCCCTAGCCCCTCCAGCTAGCGGGAGAACAGATACGCAGTATTTT.

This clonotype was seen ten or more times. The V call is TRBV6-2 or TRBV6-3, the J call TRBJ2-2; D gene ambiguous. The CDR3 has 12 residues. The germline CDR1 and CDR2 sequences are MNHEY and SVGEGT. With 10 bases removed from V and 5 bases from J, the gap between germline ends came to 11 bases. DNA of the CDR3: TGTGCCACCCGATATCGGACCGGGGAGCTGTTTTTT. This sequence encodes CATRYRTGELFF.

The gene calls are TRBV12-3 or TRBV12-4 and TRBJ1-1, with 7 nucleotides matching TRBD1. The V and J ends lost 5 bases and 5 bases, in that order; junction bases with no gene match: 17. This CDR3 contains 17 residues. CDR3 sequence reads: CASSPTGQPTLRTEAFF. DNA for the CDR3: TGTGCCAGCAGTCCCACGGGACAGCCAACTTTGAGGACTGAAGCTTTCTTT.

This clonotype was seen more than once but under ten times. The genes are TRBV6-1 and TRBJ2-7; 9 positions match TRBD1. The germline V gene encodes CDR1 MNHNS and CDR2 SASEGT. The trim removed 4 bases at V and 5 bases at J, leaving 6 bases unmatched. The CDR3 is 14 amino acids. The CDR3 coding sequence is TGTGCCAGCAGTGTAGGGACAGGGAGGAACGAGCAGTACTTC. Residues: CASSVGTGRNEQYF.

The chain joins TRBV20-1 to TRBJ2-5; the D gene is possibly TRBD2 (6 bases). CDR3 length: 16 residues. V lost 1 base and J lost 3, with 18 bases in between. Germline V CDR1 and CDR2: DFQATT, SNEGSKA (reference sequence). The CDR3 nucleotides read TGCAGTGCTAGAGGGGGCGGAGGGGTTACTAAAGAGACCCAGTACTTC. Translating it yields CSARGGGGVTKETQYF.

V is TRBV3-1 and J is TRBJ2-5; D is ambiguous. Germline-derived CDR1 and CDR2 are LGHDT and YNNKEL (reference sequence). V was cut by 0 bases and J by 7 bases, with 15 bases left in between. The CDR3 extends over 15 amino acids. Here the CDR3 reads CASSQERPGFTTQYF. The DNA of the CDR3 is TGTGCCAGCAGCCAAGAGCGACCGGGCTTTACGACCCAGTACTTC.